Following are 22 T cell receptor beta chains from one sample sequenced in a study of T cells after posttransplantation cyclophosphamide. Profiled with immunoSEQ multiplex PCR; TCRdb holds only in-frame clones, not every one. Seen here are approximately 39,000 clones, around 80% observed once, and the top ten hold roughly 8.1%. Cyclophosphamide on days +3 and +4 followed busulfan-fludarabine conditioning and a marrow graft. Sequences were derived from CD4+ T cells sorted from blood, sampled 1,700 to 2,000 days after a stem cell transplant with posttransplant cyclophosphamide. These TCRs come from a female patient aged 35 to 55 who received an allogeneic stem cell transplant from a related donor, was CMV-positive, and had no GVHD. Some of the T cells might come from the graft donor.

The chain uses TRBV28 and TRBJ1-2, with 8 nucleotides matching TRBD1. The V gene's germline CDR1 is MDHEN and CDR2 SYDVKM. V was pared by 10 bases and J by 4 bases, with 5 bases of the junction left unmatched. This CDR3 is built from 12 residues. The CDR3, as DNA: TGTGCCATCGCAGGGGGCTTCTATGGCTACACCTTC. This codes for CAIAGGFYGYTF.

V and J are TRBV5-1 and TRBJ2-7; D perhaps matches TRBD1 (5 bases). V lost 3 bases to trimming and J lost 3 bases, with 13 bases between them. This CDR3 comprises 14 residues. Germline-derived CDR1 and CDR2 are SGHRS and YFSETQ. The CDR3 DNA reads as TGCGCCAGCAGCTCTCACAGGTCCAACTACGAGCAGTACTTC. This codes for CASSSHRSNYEQYF. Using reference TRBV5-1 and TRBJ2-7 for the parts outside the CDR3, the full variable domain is KAGVTQTPRYLIKTRGQQVTLSCSPISGHRSVSWYQQTPGQGLQFLFEYFSETQRNKGNFPGRFSGRQFSNSRSEMNVSTLELGDSALYLCASSSHRSNYEQYFGPGTRLTVT.

The CDR3 is CASSDSFRQGTTYGYTF. CDR3 nucleotide sequence: TGTGCCAGCAGTGACTCCTTTCGACAGGGGACCACCTATGGCTACACCTTC. The chain employs TRBV6-4 and TRBJ1-2; 8 bases align to TRBD1. Germline assignment: CDR1 MRHNA and CDR2 SNTAGT. After removal of 0 bases from V and 4 bases from J, the junction contained 10 bases not matched to a gene. The CDR3 runs to 17 residues.

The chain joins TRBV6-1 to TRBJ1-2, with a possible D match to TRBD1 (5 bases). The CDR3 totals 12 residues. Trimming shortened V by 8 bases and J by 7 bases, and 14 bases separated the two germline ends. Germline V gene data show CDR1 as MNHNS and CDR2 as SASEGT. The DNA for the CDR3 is TGTGCCAGCCGGGGACTGAGAGGTGGCTACACCTTC. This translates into CASRGLRGGYTF.

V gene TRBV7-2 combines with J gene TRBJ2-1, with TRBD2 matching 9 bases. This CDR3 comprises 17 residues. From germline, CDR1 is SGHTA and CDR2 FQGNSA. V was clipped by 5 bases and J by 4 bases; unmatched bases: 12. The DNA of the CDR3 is TGTGCCAGCAGCCCCGATAGCGGGGGACTCCTTTACAATGAGCAGTTCTTC. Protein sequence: CASSPDSGGLLYNEQFF.

The CDR3 here is CASSYRGLTVTSSYEQYF. CDR3 coding DNA: TGTGCCAGCAGCTACCGCGGATTGACAGTGACGAGCTCCTACGAGCAGTACTTC. The J gene is TRBJ2-7, the V gene TRBV11-2, with D tentatively TRBD1 (5 bases). Trimming pared 4 bases from V and 0 bases from J, leaving 22 bases between. The CDR3 sequence is 18 residues long. The V gene's germline CDR1 is SGHAT and CDR2 FQNNGV.

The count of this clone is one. CDR3: CASTPLPRIVPGELFF. In DNA, the CDR3 is TGTGCCAGCACCCCCCTGCCTAGAATAGTTCCCGGGGAGCTGTTTTTT. The chain has TRBV7-2 and TRBJ2-2; D is ambiguous. The CDR3 spans 16 residues. The V end lost 7 bases, the J end lost 6 bases, and 21 bases lay between the germline ends. Germline values: CDR1 SGHTA, CDR2 FQGNSA.

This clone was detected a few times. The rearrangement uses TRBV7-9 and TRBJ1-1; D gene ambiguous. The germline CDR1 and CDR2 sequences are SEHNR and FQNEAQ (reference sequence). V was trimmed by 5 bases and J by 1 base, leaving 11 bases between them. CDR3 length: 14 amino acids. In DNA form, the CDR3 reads TGTGCCAGCAGCCCCATTGGCCCGAACACTGAAGCTTTCTTT. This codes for CASSPIGPNTEAFF.

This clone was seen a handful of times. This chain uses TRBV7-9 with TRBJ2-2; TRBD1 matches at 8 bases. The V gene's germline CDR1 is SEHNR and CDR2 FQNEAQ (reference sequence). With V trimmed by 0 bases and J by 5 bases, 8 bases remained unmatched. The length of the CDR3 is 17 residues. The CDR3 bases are TGTGCCAGCAGCTTAGCTCGGACAGGGACTGGGACCGGGGAGCTGTTTTTT. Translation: CASSLARTGTGTGELFF.

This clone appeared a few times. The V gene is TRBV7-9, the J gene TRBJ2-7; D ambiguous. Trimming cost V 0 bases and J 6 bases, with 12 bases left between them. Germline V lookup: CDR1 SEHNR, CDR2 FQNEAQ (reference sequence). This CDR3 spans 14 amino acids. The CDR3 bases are TGTGCCAGCAGCTTAGCTCAGGCCTCCGGCGAGCAGTACTTC. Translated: CASSLAQASGEQYF.

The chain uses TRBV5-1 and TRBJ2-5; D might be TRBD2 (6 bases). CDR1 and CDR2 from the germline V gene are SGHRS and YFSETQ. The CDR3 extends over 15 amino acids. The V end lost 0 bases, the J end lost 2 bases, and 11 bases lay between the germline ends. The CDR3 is CASSLAVAVQETQYF. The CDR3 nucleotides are TGCGCCAGCAGCTTGGCCGTAGCGGTTCAAGAGACCCAGTACTTC.

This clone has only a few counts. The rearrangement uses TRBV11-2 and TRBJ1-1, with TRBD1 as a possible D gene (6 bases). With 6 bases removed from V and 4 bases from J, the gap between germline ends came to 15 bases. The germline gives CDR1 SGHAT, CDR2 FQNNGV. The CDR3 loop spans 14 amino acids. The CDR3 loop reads CASRKTTGTTEAFF. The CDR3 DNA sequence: TGTGCCAGCAGAAAAACTACAGGGACCACTGAAGCTTTCTTT. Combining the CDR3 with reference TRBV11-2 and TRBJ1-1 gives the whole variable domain EAGVAQSPRYKIIEKRQSVAFWCNPISGHATLYWYQQILGQGPKLLIQFQNNGVVDDSQLPKDRFSAERLKGVDSTLKIQPAKLEDSAVYLCASRKTTGTTEAFFGQGTRLTVV.

The CDR3 spells CASSQVSGGTGELFF. The CDR3 DNA sequence: TGTGCCAGCAGCCAAGTTAGCGGGGGGACCGGGGAGCTGTTTTTT. V usage is TRBV4-2 and J usage is TRBJ2-2; 10 positions match TRBD2. The CDR3 length is 15 residues. V dropped 1 base and J dropped 5; count of bases not matched to a gene: 1. Germline V gene sequence: CDR1 LGHNA, CDR2 YNFKEQ.

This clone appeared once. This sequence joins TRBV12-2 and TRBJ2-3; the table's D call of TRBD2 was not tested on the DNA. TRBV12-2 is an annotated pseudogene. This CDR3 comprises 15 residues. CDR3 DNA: TGTGCAAGTCGCCACTGTGGGGGGGGCGCAGATACGCAGTATTTT. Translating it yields CASRHCGGGADTQYF.

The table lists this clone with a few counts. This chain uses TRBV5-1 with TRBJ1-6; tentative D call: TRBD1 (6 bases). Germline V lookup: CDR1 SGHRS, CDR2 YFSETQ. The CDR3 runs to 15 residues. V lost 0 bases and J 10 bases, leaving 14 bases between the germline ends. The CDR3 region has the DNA TGCGCCAGCAGCTTGGCCAGCGGGGGCGGCTCACCCCTCCACTTT. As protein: CASSLASGGGSPLHF.

CDR3 coding DNA: TGTGCCAGCAGTTACGCGGTAGGGGTCGATGGCTACACCTTC. Protein product: CASSYAVGVDGYTF. The gene calls are TRBV6-6 and TRBJ1-2, with D possibly matching TRBD1 (5 bases). This CDR3 is built from 14 residues. CDR1 and CDR2 from the germline V gene are MNHNY and SVGAGI (reference sequence). With 2 bases removed from V and 6 bases from J, the gap between germline ends came to 13 bases.

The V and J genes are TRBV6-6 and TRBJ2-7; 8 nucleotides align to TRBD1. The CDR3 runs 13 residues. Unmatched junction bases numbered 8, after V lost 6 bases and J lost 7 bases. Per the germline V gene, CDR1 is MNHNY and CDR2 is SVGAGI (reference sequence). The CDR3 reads CASSRGDRREQYF. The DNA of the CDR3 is TGTGCCAGCAGCCGTGGGGACAGGCGAGAGCAGTACTTC.

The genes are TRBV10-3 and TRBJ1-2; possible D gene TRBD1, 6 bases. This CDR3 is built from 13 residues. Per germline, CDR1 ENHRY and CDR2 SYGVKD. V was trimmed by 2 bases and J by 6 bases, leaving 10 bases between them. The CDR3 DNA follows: TGTGCCATCAGTGAGGGGACAAAAAATGGCTACACCTTC. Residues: CAISEGTKNGYTF.

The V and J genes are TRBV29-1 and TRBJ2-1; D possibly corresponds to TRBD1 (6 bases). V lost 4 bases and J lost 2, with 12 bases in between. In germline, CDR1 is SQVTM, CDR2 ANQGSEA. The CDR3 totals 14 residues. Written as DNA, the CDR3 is TGCAGCGTTGTCAAGGACAGTCCCTACAATGAGCAGTTCTTC. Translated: CSVVKDSPYNEQFF.

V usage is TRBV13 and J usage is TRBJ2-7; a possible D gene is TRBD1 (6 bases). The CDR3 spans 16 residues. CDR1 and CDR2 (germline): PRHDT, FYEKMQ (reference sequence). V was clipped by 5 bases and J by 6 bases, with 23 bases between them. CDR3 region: CASSHRLWGRTLEQYF. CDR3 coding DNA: TGTGCCAGCAGCCATCGCCTCTGGGGGCGGACCCTCGAGCAGTACTTC.

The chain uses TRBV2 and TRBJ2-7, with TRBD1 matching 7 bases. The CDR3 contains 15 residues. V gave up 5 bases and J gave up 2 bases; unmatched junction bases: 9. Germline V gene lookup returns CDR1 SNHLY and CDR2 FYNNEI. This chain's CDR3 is CASSSDRASPYEQYF. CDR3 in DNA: TGTGCCAGCAGTAGCGACAGGGCCTCCCCCTACGAGCAGTACTTC.

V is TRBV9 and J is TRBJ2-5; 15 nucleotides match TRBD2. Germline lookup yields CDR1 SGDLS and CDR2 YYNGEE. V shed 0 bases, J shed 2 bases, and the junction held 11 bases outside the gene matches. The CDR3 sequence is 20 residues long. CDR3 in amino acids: CASSVAPGLAGGRGQETQYF. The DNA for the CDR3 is TGTGCCAGCAGCGTAGCCCCGGGACTAGCGGGGGGCCGGGGACAAGAGACCCAGTACTTC.